Below, 27 T cell receptor beta chains from the same sample are listed, as sequenced in a study of cytomegalovirus exposure and HLA in healthy donors (dated by TCRdb to the late 2010s). The method was the immunoSEQ multiplex PCR assay. A mixture of 60 forward primers for TCR Vbeta segments and 13 reverse primers for TCR Jbeta segments was used in the multiplex PCR. The immuneACCESS repertoire file appears here via TCRdb, limited to in-frame rearrangements. These files lack a portion of the clones; in checked studies, under half of the deficit traces to unresolved V genes, and the cause of the others is not known. This sample's table lists about 120,000 clones. The biggest ten clones account for around 4% of the sample. The specimen sequenced was PBMCs. These receptors originate from a man in his late teens or twenties in good health and CMV-seronegative.

The genes are TRBV6-5 and TRBJ2-1; D might be TRBD2 (6 bases). This CDR3 region has 16 residues. Trimming pared 0 bases from V and 0 bases from J, leaving 9 bases between. Germline V gives CDR1 MNHEY, CDR2 SVGAGI. The CDR3 nucleotides read TGTGCCAGCAGTTACTCGGAGGGCAGCTCCTACAATGAGCAGTTCTTC. Translating it yields CASSYSEGSSYNEQFF.

The rearrangement uses TRBV18 and TRBJ2-3; 9 bases fit TRBD1. The CDR3 consists of 15 residues. Losses at the gene ends were 4 bases for V and 1 base for J; bases not matched to a gene: 3. Germline V lookup: CDR1 KGHSH, CDR2 LQKENI. The CDR3 DNA follows: TGTGCCAGCTCACTACAGGGGGCTGGCACAGATACGCAGTATTTT. It yields the protein CASSLQGAGTDTQYF.

This rearrangement joins TRBV9 to TRBJ1-2; 7 bases fit TRBD1. The V gene's germline CDR1 is SGDLS and CDR2 YYNGEE. The CDR3 has 14 residues. J was trimmed by 8 bases and V by 4 bases; bases with no gene match: 11. The CDR3 sequence: CASSTGAAPKGYTF. The CDR3 bases are TGTGCCAGCAGCACAGGGGCCGCTCCAAAAGGCTACACCTTC.

The V and J genes are TRBV28 and TRBJ1-1, with D maybe TRBD1 (6 bases). CDR1 MDHEN and CDR2 SYDVKM come from the germline V gene. This CDR3 is built from 14 residues. Trimming stripped 5 bases from V and 4 bases from J, with 14 bases between. The CDR3 spells CASSPGVIGTEAFF. The CDR3 bases are TGTGCCAGCAGTCCAGGGGTGATAGGCACTGAAGCTTTCTTT.

The chain is built from TRBV14 and TRBJ2-5, with TRBD2 as a possible D gene (5 bases). The length of the CDR3 is 14 residues. Trimming cost V 0 bases and J 5 bases, with 10 bases left between them. In germline, CDR1 is SGHDN, CDR2 FVKESK. The DNA of the CDR3 is TGTGCCAGCAGCCAAGAGAGAGGGTGGGAGACCCAGTACTTC. This encodes CASSQERGWETQYF.

V and J are TRBV14 and TRBJ2-4; TRBD2 is a possible D gene (5 bases). Germline loops: CDR1 SGHDN, CDR2 FVKESK. Deletions cut 4 bases from V and 3 bases from J, with 25 bases between. The CDR3 runs 19 residues. Here the CDR3 reads CASSPRPVYTLGDKNIQYF. The CDR3 coding sequence is TGTGCCAGCAGCCCCCGTCCAGTCTACACACTCGGGGACAAAAACATTCAGTACTTC.

This chain connects TRBV18 to TRBJ2-3, with 12 positions matching TRBD2. Per germline, CDR1 KGHSH and CDR2 LQKENI. The V segment lost 1 base and the J segment 5 bases; nucleotides outside the gene matches: 4. This CDR3 comprises 16 residues. CDR3 coding DNA: TGTGCCAGCTCACCACGACTAGCGGGAGCCGGAGATACGCAGTATTTT. Its protein product is CASSPRLAGAGDTQYF.

The V and J genes are TRBV18 and TRBJ1-2; maybe TRBD1 (6 bases). V lost 5 bases and J lost 2, with 15 bases in between. The CDR3 runs 15 residues. Germline V CDR1 and CDR2: KGHSH, LQKENI. The CDR3 loop reads CASSTGTRDNYGYTF. DNA for the CDR3: TGTGCCAGCTCAACGGGGACACGCGACAACTATGGCTACACCTTC.

Of note for this clone: This sample includes further DNA sequences coding for the same CDR3. Written as DNA, the CDR3 is TGTGCCAGCAGCTTGTCATACGAGCAGTACTTC. Encoded protein: CASSLSYEQYF. This chain joins TRBV7-9 and TRBJ2-7; no reliable D call. This CDR3 comprises 11 residues. Germline V gene data show CDR1 as SEHNR and CDR2 as FQNEAQ (reference sequence). V was pared by 3 bases and J by 4 bases, with 4 bases between.

For the CDR3, the DNA is TGTGCCAGCAGTTACGGACAGGGGTTGGACACTGAAGCTTTCTTT. It translates to CASSYGQGLDTEAFF. The rearrangement links TRBV6-5 to TRBJ1-1; 9 bases are shared with TRBD1. V shed 2 bases, J shed 3 bases, and the junction held 4 bases outside the gene matches. The length of the CDR3 is 15 residues. CDR1 is MNHEY, CDR2 SVGAGI, per germline.

J is TRBJ2-2 and V is TRBV19; TRBD1 aligns across 8 bases. Per germline, CDR1 LNHDA and CDR2 SQIVND (reference sequence). The ends lost 3 bases at V and 5 bases at J; junction bases unmatched: 11. CDR3 length: 17 amino acids. CDR3 sequence: CASSIVAGGAGTGELFF. The CDR3 DNA reads TGTGCCAGTAGTATCGTCGCAGGGGGCGCGGGGACCGGGGAGCTGTTTTTT.

Points on this clone: The sample has other DNA sequences that encode this CDR3 too. The J gene is TRBJ1-2, the V gene TRBV5-4, with D unresolved. Germline V gives CDR1 SGHNT, CDR2 YYREEE (reference sequence). The CDR3 length is 12 residues. V lost 4 bases, J lost 4 bases, and 8 bases lay in between. The CDR3 sequence: CASSLDSYGYTF. CDR3 nucleotide sequence: TGTGCCAGCAGCCTGGACTCCTATGGCTACACCTTC.

The J gene is TRBJ2-5, the V gene TRBV18; D call uncertain. CDR1 KGHSH and CDR2 LQKENI come from the germline V gene. This CDR3 has 15 residues. V dropped 2 bases and J dropped 2 bases, with 12 bases sitting between them. CDR3 amino acids: CASSPLVTVQETQYF. As DNA, the CDR3 is TGTGCCAGCTCACCATTAGTCACAGTACAAGAGACCCAGTACTTC.

The rearrangement uses TRBV19 and TRBJ2-7; 8 bases align to TRBD2. CDR1 is LNHDA, CDR2 SQIVND, per germline (reference sequence). CDR3 size: 13 residues. With 5 bases clipped from V and 3 bases from J, the junction kept 3 bases outside the gene matches. The CDR3 region is CASSAGGGYEQYF. CDR3 coding DNA: TGTGCCAGTAGTGCCGGGGGGGGCTACGAGCAGTACTTC.

The chain has TRBV14 and TRBJ2-1, with D possibly being TRBD1 (6 bases). CDR1 SGHDN and CDR2 FVKESK come from the germline V gene. The V end was cut by 3 bases, the J end by 5 bases, with 20 bases between. The CDR3 spans 17 residues. CDR3 in DNA: TGTGCCAGCAGCCAGAGGTCTAACAGGGCAGCGGACAATGAGCAGTTCTTC. Translating it yields CASSQRSNRAADNEQFF.

The J gene is TRBJ2-2, the V gene TRBV27; TRBD2 might be the D (6 bases). This CDR3 has 13 amino acids. Trimming shortened V by 8 bases and J by 3 bases, and 10 bases separated the two germline ends. CDR1 MNHEY and CDR2 SMNVEV come from the germline V gene (reference sequence). Here the CDR3 reads CASRDSYTGELFF. The CDR3 DNA reads TGTGCCAGCCGGGACTCTTACACCGGGGAGCTGTTTTTT.

The V and J genes are TRBV30 and TRBJ2-3, with D uncertain. The V end was cut by 7 bases, the J end by 7 bases, with 9 bases between. The CDR3 runs 10 residues. Germline CDR1 and CDR2: GTSNPN and SVGIG (reference sequence). The CDR3 DNA follows: TGTGCCTTCCTTCAGTATACGCAGTATTTT. Its translation: CAFLQYTQYF.

The chain is built from TRBV7-8 and TRBJ1-5; the match to TRBD1 covers 7 bases. CDR3 size: 13 residues. Looked up from germline, CDR1 is SGHVS and CDR2 is FQNEAQ. Trimming at V came to 5 bases and at J to 4 bases, leaving 2 bases not matched to a gene. Here the CDR3 reads CASSRQGNQPQHF. In DNA form, the CDR3 reads TGTGCCAGCAGCAGACAGGGTAATCAGCCCCAGCATTTT.

The chain recombines TRBV4-2 with TRBJ1-5; weak D call: TRBD1 (5 bases). Germline V gene lookup returns CDR1 LGHNA and CDR2 YNFKEQ. Trimming stripped 0 bases from V and 7 bases from J, with 10 bases between. The CDR3 runs 14 residues. In nucleotides, the CDR3 is TGTGCCAGCAGCCAAGAGCGGGGGGGACAGCCCCAGCATTTT. Amino acid sequence: CASSQERGGQPQHF.

The chain joins TRBV29-1 to TRBJ1-5; D unresolved. The V end lost 7 bases, the J end lost 1 base, and 14 bases lay between the germline ends. The V gene's germline CDR1 is SQVTM and CDR2 ANQGSEA. The CDR3 length is 14 residues. The DNA of the CDR3 is TGCAGCGCCATGACTGATTTCAGCAATCAGCCCCAGCATTTT. It encodes CSAMTDFSNQPQHF.

The chain employs TRBV25-1 and TRBJ1-1; TRBD1 matches at 9 bases. This CDR3 comprises 15 residues. With V trimmed by 3 bases and J by 4 bases, 6 bases remained unmatched. Per the germline V gene, CDR1 is MGHDK and CDR2 is SYGVNS. DNA for the CDR3: TGTGCCAGCAGTGACCCGACAGGGGGGAGCACTGAAGCTTTCTTT. Its protein is CASSDPTGGSTEAFF.

V and J are TRBV5-4 and TRBJ1-1; 7 positions agree with TRBD1. After removal of 5 bases from V and 4 bases from J, the junction contained 8 bases not matched to a gene. Looked up from germline, CDR1 is SGHNT and CDR2 is YYREEE (reference sequence). This CDR3 has 14 residues. CDR3 sequence: CASRPGGIGTEAFF. CDR3 DNA: TGTGCCAGCAGGCCAGGGGGGATTGGCACTGAAGCTTTCTTT.

The V call is TRBV6-5, the J call TRBJ1-5; 9 nucleotides match TRBD1. The CDR3 spans 14 residues. Per germline, CDR1 MNHEY and CDR2 SVGAGI. Germline trimming cut 6 bases from V and 6 bases from J; bases unmatched to any gene: 6. CDR3 region: CASRPDRGSQPQHF. The CDR3 DNA is TGTGCCAGCAGGCCGGACAGGGGTAGTCAGCCCCAGCATTTT.

V usage is TRBV27 and J usage is TRBJ1-5; D might be TRBD1 (5 bases). The V gene lost 5 bases and the J gene lost 2 bases, with 10 bases spanning the gap. CDR3 size: 14 residues. Germline values: CDR1 MNHEY, CDR2 SMNVEV (reference sequence). The CDR3: CASSPTGGNQPQHF. The CDR3 bases are TGTGCCAGCAGTCCCACGGGGGGCAATCAGCCCCAGCATTTT.

The chain links TRBV7-9 to TRBJ1-2, with TRBD1 identical over 7 bases. V gave up 5 bases and J gave up 7 bases; unmatched junction bases: 7. Germline lookup yields CDR1 SEHNR and CDR2 FQNEAQ (reference sequence). This CDR3 region has 13 residues. The CDR3 DNA follows: TGTGCCAGCAGCCCTTCCGGGACAGTTGGCTACACCTTC. It yields the protein CASSPSGTVGYTF.

The V gene is TRBV5-4, the J gene TRBJ2-5; D may be TRBD2 (5 bases). The germline V gene has CDR1 SGHNT and CDR2 YYREEE (reference sequence). CDR3 length equals 14 residues. V was shortened by 0 bases and J by 4 bases, with 10 bases between the two germline ends. This CDR3 reads CASSLDNRGETQYF. CDR3 DNA: TGTGCCAGCAGCTTGGATAATCGGGGAGAGACCCAGTACTTC.

The V and J genes are TRBV19 and TRBJ2-1, with TRBD2 matching 11 bases. CDR3 size: 17 residues. Unmatched junction bases numbered 5, after V lost 4 bases and J lost 0 bases. Germline V gene sequence: CDR1 LNHDA, CDR2 SQIVND (reference sequence). Written as DNA, the CDR3 is TGTGCCAGTAGTAGCCGGACTAGCGGGTTCTCCTACAATGAGCAGTTCTTC. Protein: CASSSRTSGFSYNEQFF.